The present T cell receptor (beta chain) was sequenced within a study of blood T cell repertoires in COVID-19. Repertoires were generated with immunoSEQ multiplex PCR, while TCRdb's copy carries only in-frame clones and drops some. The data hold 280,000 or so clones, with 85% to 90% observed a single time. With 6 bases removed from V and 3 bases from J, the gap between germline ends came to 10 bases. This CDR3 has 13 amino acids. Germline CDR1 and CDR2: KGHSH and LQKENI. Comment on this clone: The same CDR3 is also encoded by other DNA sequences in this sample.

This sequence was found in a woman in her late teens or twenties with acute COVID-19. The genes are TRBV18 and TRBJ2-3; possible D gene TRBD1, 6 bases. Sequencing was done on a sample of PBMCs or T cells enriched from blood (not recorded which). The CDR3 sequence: CASSPRGTDTQYF. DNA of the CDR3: TGTGCCAGCTCCCCCAGGGGAACAGATACGCAGTATTTT.